The 18 T cell receptor beta chains below come from one sample, sequenced in a study of blood T cell repertoires in COVID-19. Libraries were prepared by immunoSEQ multiplex PCR; TCRdb keeps only in-frame clonotypes and omits some of them. The data show about 130,000 clones, roughly 83% seen once. Sequences were obtained from peripheral blood. These TCRs come from a man aged 35-49 years with active or convalescent COVID-19.

This clone was counted a few times. The chain links TRBV25-1 to TRBJ1-1; perhaps TRBD1 as D (5 bases). This CDR3 has 15 residues. V lost 2 bases and J 0 bases, leaving 10 bases between the germline ends. Germline assignment: CDR1 MGHDK and CDR2 SYGVNS. The CDR3 sequence: CASSEPGRVNTEAFF. The CDR3 nucleotides read TGTGCCAGCAGTGAACCGGGCAGGGTGAACACTGAAGCTTTCTTT.

The rearrangement uses TRBV21-1 and TRBJ2-2; the table assigns TRBD2, which was not confirmed against the DNA. TRBV21-1 is a pseudogene segment. The CDR3 runs to 17 residues. The CDR3 nucleotides are TGTGCCAGCAGCATGACTAGCGGGAGGTCTAACACCGGGGAGCTGTTTTTT. Translated, it gives CASSMTSGRSNTGELFF.

This rearrangement joins TRBV25-1 to TRBJ2-1; tentative D call: TRBD2 (6 bases). The ends were cut back, 8 bases at V and 5 bases at J, with 19 bases in the middle. Germline lookup yields CDR1 MGHDK and CDR2 SYGVNS. The CDR3 covers 15 residues. CDR3 DNA sequence: TGTGCCAGCGGGCGACTAGTAGGGGATCACAATGAGCAGTTCTTC. Translating it yields CASGRLVGDHNEQFF. Full variable domain (remainder filled in from reference TRBV25-1 and TRBJ2-1): EADIYQTPRYLVIGTGKKITLECSQTMGHDKMYWYQQDPGMELHLIHYSYGVNSTEKGDLSSESTVSRIRTEHFPLTLESARPSHTSQYLCASGRLVGDHNEQFFGPGTRLTVL.

The chain recombines TRBV4-1 with TRBJ2-7; 12 nucleotides agree with TRBD1. Trimming at V came to 4 bases and at J to 0 bases, leaving 4 bases not matched to a gene. CDR3 size: 16 residues. CDR1 is MGHRA and CDR2 is YSYEKL in the germline V gene. The CDR3 loop reads CASSLSGQGASYEQYF. The CDR3, as DNA: TGCGCCAGCAGCCTTTCGGGACAGGGGGCCTCCTACGAGCAGTACTTC.

This sequence joins TRBV9 and TRBJ2-5; 10 nucleotides line up with TRBD2. The CDR3 is made up of 14 amino acids. V was pared by 4 bases and J by 4 bases, with 4 bases of the junction left unmatched. CDR1 and CDR2 from the germline V gene are SGDLS and YYNGEE. CDR3 sequence: CASSSSGRGETQYF. The CDR3 coding sequence is TGTGCCAGCAGCTCTAGCGGGAGAGGAGAGACCCAGTACTTC.

V gene TRBV9 combines with J gene TRBJ2-3; D remains ambiguous. The germline V and J ends were trimmed by 0 bases and 0 bases, with 11 bases remaining between them. CDR3 length: 16 amino acids. Germline V gives CDR1 SGDLS, CDR2 YYNGEE. In nucleotides, the CDR3 is TGTGCCAGCAGCGTAGATCTCCAAACTAGCACAGATACGCAGTATTTT. It translates to CASSVDLQTSTDTQYF.

The V and J genes are TRBV27 and TRBJ1-1, with D perhaps TRBD1 (6 bases). Germline V lookup: CDR1 MNHEY, CDR2 SMNVEV (reference sequence). The CDR3 is 15 residues long. V was clipped by 5 bases and J by 1 base, with 14 bases between them. The CDR3 here is CASSIPGTSNTEAFF. The CDR3, as DNA: TGTGCCAGCAGTATCCCCGGGACATCGAACACTGAAGCTTTCTTT.

This clone was counted a few times. V is TRBV30 and J is TRBJ1-5, with D perhaps matching TRBD1 (6 bases). Trimming cost V 2 bases and J 8 bases, with 13 bases left between them. Germline lookup yields CDR1 GTSNPN and CDR2 SVGIG (reference sequence). The CDR3 is made up of 13 amino acids. CDR3 coding DNA: TGTGCCTGGAGTTACAGGGAATTGAAGCCCCAGCATTTT. This translates into CAWSYRELKPQHF. Drawing the rest from reference TRBV30 and TRBJ1-5, the complete variable domain is SQTIHQWPATLVQPVGSPLSLECTVEGTSNPNLYWYRQAAGRGLQLLFYSVGIGQISSEVPQNLSASRPQDRQFILSSKKLLLSDSGFYLCAWSYRELKPQHFGDGTRLSIL.

The gene calls are TRBV9 and TRBJ1-2; D is undetermined. Germline V gene sequence: CDR1 SGDLS, CDR2 YYNGEE. The V end lost 7 bases, the J end lost 3 bases, and 10 bases lay between the germline ends. The CDR3 contains 12 residues. The CDR3 DNA reads as TGTGCCAGCTCGGGAACGTACTATGGCTACACCTTC. The encoded protein is CASSGTYYGYTF.

This chain connects TRBV9 to TRBJ1-6; D not resolved. The V end lost 4 bases, the J end lost 0 bases, and 11 bases lay between the germline ends. The germline V gene has CDR1 SGDLS and CDR2 YYNGEE. The CDR3 contains 16 residues. CDR3 sequence reads: CASSPAASSYNSPLHF. For the CDR3, the DNA is TGTGCCAGCAGCCCTGCCGCGAGCTCCTATAATTCACCCCTCCACTTT.

The CDR3 nucleotides are TGTGCCAGCAACTGGAGACATGGCTACACCTTC. Translation gives CASNWRHGYTF. The V and J genes are TRBV2 and TRBJ1-2; D not certain. Trimming took off 7 bases at V and 6 bases at J, with 9 bases between the two ends. This CDR3 has 11 residues. Germline V gives CDR1 SNHLY, CDR2 FYNNEI. The full variable domain, with the rest looked up from reference TRBV2 and TRBJ1-2, is EPEVTQTPSHQVTQMGQEVILRCVPISNHLYFYWYRQILGQKVEFLVSFYNNEISEKSEIFDDQFSVERPDGSNFTLKIRSTKLEDSAMYFCASNWRHGYTFGSGTRLTVV.

The V call is TRBV5-1, the J call TRBJ2-2, with TRBD2 matching 10 bases. The CDR3 contains 18 residues. Trimming removed 4 bases from V and 7 bases from J; junction bases left unmatched: 16. Germline lookup yields CDR1 SGHRS and CDR2 YFSETQ. CDR3 in amino acids: CASSHTFSGGPSGGELFF. DNA for the CDR3: TGCGCCAGCAGCCACACGTTTAGCGGGGGGCCCTCAGGCGGGGAGCTGTTTTTT.

The chain employs TRBV19 and TRBJ2-1; 9 bases line up with TRBD2. This CDR3 contains 14 residues. Looked up from germline, CDR1 is LNHDA and CDR2 is SQIVND (reference sequence). Trimming took 8 bases from V and 7 from J; bases not matched to a gene: 9. Written as DNA, the CDR3 is TGTGCCAGTCAGTTAAGCGGGAGGAGAAATGAGCAGTTCTTC. Protein: CASQLSGRRNEQFF.

The chain is built from TRBV5-6 and TRBJ2-1, with 9 nucleotides matching TRBD2. J gave up 4 bases and V 3 bases, and 5 bases lay outside the gene matches. The germline V gene has CDR1 SGHDT and CDR2 YYEEEE. The CDR3 has 15 amino acids. CDR3 residues: CASSSERGAYNEQFF. CDR3 coding DNA: TGTGCCAGCAGCTCCGAGCGGGGGGCTTACAATGAGCAGTTCTTC.

By share, this clone ranks as medium-sized. The chain employs TRBV5-6 and TRBJ2-7; 11 nucleotides match TRBD1. The CDR3 is made up of 15 amino acids. Per germline, CDR1 SGHDT and CDR2 YYEEEE. Trimming took 4 bases from V and 3 from J; bases not matched to a gene: 6. CDR3 region: CASSPGQGAIYEQYF. The CDR3 coding sequence is TGTGCCAGCAGCCCTGGACAGGGGGCTATCTACGAGCAGTACTTC.

The gene calls are TRBV27 and TRBJ2-1; TRBD2 aligns across 12 bases. The V gene's germline CDR1 is MNHEY and CDR2 SMNVEV (reference sequence). With 5 bases clipped from V and 2 bases from J, the junction kept 4 bases outside the gene matches. The CDR3 sequence is 16 residues long. Here the CDR3 reads CASSPRLAGAYNEQFF. Here the CDR3 DNA reads TGTGCCAGCAGTCCTCGACTAGCGGGGGCCTACAATGAGCAGTTCTTC.

J is TRBJ2-2 and V is TRBV6-5; 9 nucleotides match TRBD1. Germline CDR1 is MNHEY and CDR2 is SVGAGI. This CDR3 is 14 amino acids long. Germline trimming cut 6 bases from V and 6 bases from J; bases unmatched to any gene: 5. The CDR3 DNA is TGTGCCAGCAGGCCACAGGGGGCTGCCGGGGAGCTGTTTTTT. Amino acids: CASRPQGAAGELFF.

The V and J genes are TRBV7-2 and TRBJ2-7; tentative D call: TRBD1 (6 bases). Germline V gene lookup returns CDR1 SGHTA and CDR2 FQGNSA. Trimming removed 1 base at V and 5 bases at J, with 18 bases between. CDR3 length equals 16 residues. The CDR3 DNA reads TGTGCCAGCAGCTTAGTTTCAGGGGCCCAAGACCACGAGCAGTACTTC. It encodes CASSLVSGAQDHEQYF.